A selection of T cell receptor beta chains follows, all from one sample in a study of Graves' ophthalmopathy and Graves' hyperthyroidism. From the multiplex PCR reads, TCRdb called clonotypes with MiXCR, one entry per CDR3 protein. The data contain hundreds of thousands of distinct CDR3 sequences, roughly two fifths of them singletons. The sample taken for sequencing was peripheral blood. The receptors come from an adult man with Graves' ophthalmopathy. The CDR3 runs from the conserved cysteine through the conserved F or W. D genes are given only for firm matches. Some rows mark clone size as missing; the rest say once, few, many or name a class of expanded clone.

clone_size: many
d_call: -
v_call: TRBV12-3/TRBV12-4
j_call: TRBJ2-7
cdr3_aa: CASSLERGAYEQYF
cdr3_nt: TGTGCCAGCAGTTTAGAGAGGGGGGCCTACGAGCAGTACTTC

clone_size: -
d_call: -
v_call: TRBV25-1
j_call: TRBJ1-2
cdr3_aa: CASSYSLHGYTF
cdr3_nt: TGTGCCAGCAGTTACTCATTGCATGGCTACACCTTC

clone_size: few
d_call: -
v_call: TRBV28
j_call: TRBJ1-2
cdr3_aa: CASTPERVGYGYTF
cdr3_nt: TGTGCCAGCACCCCAGAACGGGTTGGCTATGGCTACACCTTC

clone_size: -
d_call: TRBD1
v_call: TRBV10-3
j_call: TRBJ1-2
cdr3_aa: CAISPGQGASYGYTF
cdr3_nt: TGTGCCATCAGCCCGGGACAGGGGGCGAGCTATGGCTACACCTTC

clone_size: -
d_call: -
v_call: TRBV11-2
j_call: TRBJ1-2
cdr3_aa: CASSHTGDGFYGYTF
cdr3_nt: TGTGCCAGCAGCCATACGGGGGACGGGTTCTATGGCTACACCTTC

clone_size: many
d_call: -
v_call: TRBV7-8
j_call: TRBJ1-1
cdr3_aa: CASSFGPEAFF
cdr3_nt: TGTGCCAGCAGCTTCGGCCCTGAAGCTTTCTTT

clone_size: many
d_call: TRBD1
v_call: TRBV10-3
j_call: TRBJ2-7
cdr3_aa: CAISSPRDRGLYEQYF
cdr3_nt: TGTGCCATCAGTTCACCCCGGGACAGGGGTCTCTACGAGCAGTACTTC

clone_size: many
d_call: TRBD1
v_call: TRBV7-8
j_call: TRBJ2-2
cdr3_aa: CASQQGAAGELFF
cdr3_nt: TGTGCCAGCCAACAGGGGGCTGCCGGGGAGCTGTTTTTT

clone_size: few
d_call: TRBD1
v_call: TRBV6-2/TRBV6-3
j_call: TRBJ2-7
cdr3_aa: CASSYPNGQGKALSPGEQYF
cdr3_nt: TGTGCCAGCAGTTACCCAAACGGACAGGGTAAAGCACTTTCGCCGGGTGAGCAGTACTTC

clone_size: many
d_call: -
v_call: TRBV7-2
j_call: TRBJ2-7
cdr3_aa: CASSSTGFEQYF
cdr3_nt: TGTGCCAGCAGCTCCACTGGGTTCGAGCAGTACTTC

clone_size: -
d_call: -
v_call: TRBV29-1
j_call: TRBJ1-1
cdr3_aa: CSKSGTVNTEAFF
cdr3_nt: TGCAGCAAATCAGGGACGGTGAACACTGAAGCTTTCTTT

clone_size: -
d_call: TRBD1
v_call: TRBV12-3/TRBV12-4
j_call: TRBJ1-2
cdr3_aa: CASSSGGRNYGYTF
cdr3_nt: TGTGCCAGCAGTTCAGGGGGCCGCAACTATGGCTACACCTTC

clone_size: -
d_call: TRBD2
v_call: TRBV29-1
j_call: TRBJ2-7
cdr3_aa: CSFGGGAYEQYF
cdr3_nt: TGCAGCTTTGGCGGGGGGGCTTACGAGCAGTACTTC

clone_size: many
d_call: TRBD2
v_call: TRBV7-2
j_call: TRBJ2-7
cdr3_aa: CASSSTSQQYF
cdr3_nt: TGTGCCAGCAGCTCGACTAGCCAGCAGTACTTC

clone_size: many
d_call: -
v_call: TRBV10-3
j_call: TRBJ2-7
cdr3_aa: CAIRGGGHSYEQYF
cdr3_nt: TGTGCCATCAGGGGGGGGGGGCACTCCTACGAGCAGTACTTC

clone_size: -
d_call: TRBD1
v_call: TRBV10-3
j_call: TRBJ1-6
cdr3_aa: CASGDRGLGSPLHF
cdr3_nt: TGTGCCTCCGGAGACAGGGGATTGGGTTCACCCCTCCACTTT

clone_size: many
d_call: TRBD1
v_call: TRBV29-1
j_call: TRBJ1-2
cdr3_aa: CSIRQGGYTF
cdr3_nt: TGCAGCATCAGACAGGGGGGCTACACCTTC

clone_size: few
d_call: -
v_call: TRBV4-1
j_call: TRBJ1-6
cdr3_aa: CASSQAPETPLHF
cdr3_nt: TGCGCCAGCAGCCAAGCTCCAGAGACACCCCTCCACTTT

clone_size: -
d_call: TRBD2
v_call: TRBV5-1
j_call: TRBJ2-7
cdr3_aa: CASSLVQRGYEQYF
cdr3_nt: TGCGCCAGCAGCTTGGTTCAGCGGGGGTACGAGCAGTACTTC

clone_size: many
d_call: -
v_call: TRBV29-1
j_call: TRBJ2-7
cdr3_aa: CSVRDKHSYEQYF
cdr3_nt: TGCAGCGTTCGGGACAAGCACTCCTACGAGCAGTACTTC

clone_size: few
d_call: -
v_call: TRBV5-8
j_call: TRBJ1-2
cdr3_aa: CASSPTGLTAPLGYTF
cdr3_nt: TGTGCCAGCAGCCCAACAGGGCTGACAGCGCCACTTGGCTACACCTTC

clone_size: -
d_call: -
v_call: TRBV20-1
j_call: TRBJ1-6
cdr3_aa: CSARPPAGENSPLHF
cdr3_nt: TGCAGTGCTAGACCCCCGGCAGGGGAAAATTCACCCCTCCACTTT

clone_size: many
d_call: -
v_call: TRBV20-1
j_call: TRBJ1-1
cdr3_aa: CSARPGLVTEAFF
cdr3_nt: TGCAGTGCTCGGCCGGGCCTAGTCACTGAAGCTTTCTTT

clone_size: few
d_call: -
v_call: TRBV7-3
j_call: TRBJ1-1
cdr3_aa: CASSSDGSMNTEAFF
cdr3_nt: TGTGCCAGCAGCTCGGACGGATCAATGAACACTGAAGCTTTCTTT

clone_size: many
d_call: -
v_call: TRBV5-1
j_call: TRBJ2-7
cdr3_aa: CASSFLTESYEQYF
cdr3_nt: TGCGCCAGCAGCTTCCTGACAGAATCCTACGAGCAGTACTTC

clone_size: -
d_call: -
v_call: TRBV7-9
j_call: TRBJ2-5
cdr3_aa: CASSQVLAASETQYF
cdr3_nt: TGTGCCAGCAGCCAAGTTCTGGCTGCCTCAGAGACCCAGTACTTC

clone_size: -
d_call: -
v_call: TRBV7-3
j_call: TRBJ2-5
cdr3_aa: CASSPLTGSQYF
cdr3_nt: TGTGCCAGCAGCCCGCTGACAGGAAGCCAGTACTTC

clone_size: -
d_call: -
v_call: TRBV5-1
j_call: TRBJ2-7
cdr3_aa: CASSHPVSSYEQYF
cdr3_nt: TGCGCCAGCAGCCACCCGGTGAGCTCCTACGAGCAGTACTTC

clone_size: many
d_call: -
v_call: TRBV24-1
j_call: TRBJ1-4
cdr3_aa: CATSDFEGGSEKLFF
cdr3_nt: TGTGCCACCAGTGATTTCGAGGGGGGAAGTGAAAAACTGTTTTTT

clone_size: many
d_call: TRBD1
v_call: TRBV11-2
j_call: TRBJ1-2
cdr3_aa: CATRTGLNYGYTF
cdr3_nt: TGTGCCACTCGGACAGGGCTAAACTATGGCTACACCTTC

clone_size: -
d_call: -
v_call: TRBV29-1
j_call: TRBJ1-1
cdr3_aa: CSVEGDGTIFEAFF
cdr3_nt: TGCAGCGTTGAGGGAGACGGCACGATTTTTGAGGCTTTCTTT